This T cell receptor beta chain was sequenced during a study of HIV-infected children after antiretroviral therapy interruption. Study background: Interruption-arm samples span weeks 0, 12, interruption end (24 or 48), and about 3 years post-study. Continuous-treatment samples came from weeks 0, 48 and 150.

V gave up 3 bases and J gave up 5 bases; unmatched junction bases: 14. The CDR3 contains 18 residues. Study observations and caveats: Naive CD4+ sequences overlapped less between time points once interruption began.

A 3' RACE protocol on RNA, with unique molecular identifiers, produced the TCR library. TCRdb reanalysed the 3' RACE reads using MiXCR and keeps one entry per CDR3 protein. Counted here are about 89,000 distinct CDR3 sequences, 6% to 8.5% occurring once; the ten biggest clones make up about 1.1%. This clonotype was seen many times. The antigen remains unidentified. This sample's treatment: PENTA 11 planned treatment interruption arm or continuous ART arm. The genes are TRBV12-3 or TRBV12-4 and TRBJ2-3; the match to TRBD2 covers 10 bases. This clonotype was sampled from a pool of human donors with HIV. Sequencing was performed on CD45RA+ CD4+ T cells from PBMCs, pooled from several time points, taken from a donor given antiretroviral therapy, either interrupted or continuous. Subset noted: naive CD4+ CD45RA+ CD45RO- T cells. The CDR3 sequence is CASSFLSLHSSGGDTQYF. The CDR3 DNA sequence: TGTGCCAGCAGTTTCCTATCGCTCCACTCTAGCGGGGGAGATACGCAGTATTTT.